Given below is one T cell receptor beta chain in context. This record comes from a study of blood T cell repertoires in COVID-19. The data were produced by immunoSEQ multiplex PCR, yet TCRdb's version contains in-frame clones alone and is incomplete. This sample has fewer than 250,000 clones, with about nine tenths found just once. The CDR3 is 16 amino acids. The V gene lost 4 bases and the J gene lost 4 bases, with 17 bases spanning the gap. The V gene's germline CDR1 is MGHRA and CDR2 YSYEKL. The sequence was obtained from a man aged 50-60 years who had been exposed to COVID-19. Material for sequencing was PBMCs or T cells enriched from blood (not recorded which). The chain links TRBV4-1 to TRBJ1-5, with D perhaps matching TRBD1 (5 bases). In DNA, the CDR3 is TGCGCCAGCAGCCGGCAAGCCGGGGGTGGTAATCAGCCCCAGCATTTT. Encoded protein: CASSRQAGGGNQPQHF.